This TCR beta chain originates from a study of cytomegalovirus exposure and HLA in healthy donors. This CDR3 comprises 14 residues. The germline V gene encodes CDR1 SNHLY and CDR2 FYNNEI. V was cut by 5 bases and J by 4 bases, with 12 bases left in between. Amplification used 60 Vbeta primers and 13 Jbeta primers. Sequencing used immunoSEQ multiplex PCR; TCRdb keeps in-frame clones, though not all of them. Of some 150,000 clones detected, roughly 82% appear once; the ten largest clones hold under 8%. Each of the donors was a healthy bone marrow donor. This TCR came from a woman aged 50 to 65 in good health and CMV-seropositive. Sequenced material: PBMCs. The V call is TRBV2, the J call TRBJ1-5; weak D call: TRBD1 (6 bases). In DNA, the CDR3 is TGTGCCAGCAGTAGACAGGTGGAGAATCAGCCCCAGCATTTT. Its translation: CASSRQVENQPQHF.